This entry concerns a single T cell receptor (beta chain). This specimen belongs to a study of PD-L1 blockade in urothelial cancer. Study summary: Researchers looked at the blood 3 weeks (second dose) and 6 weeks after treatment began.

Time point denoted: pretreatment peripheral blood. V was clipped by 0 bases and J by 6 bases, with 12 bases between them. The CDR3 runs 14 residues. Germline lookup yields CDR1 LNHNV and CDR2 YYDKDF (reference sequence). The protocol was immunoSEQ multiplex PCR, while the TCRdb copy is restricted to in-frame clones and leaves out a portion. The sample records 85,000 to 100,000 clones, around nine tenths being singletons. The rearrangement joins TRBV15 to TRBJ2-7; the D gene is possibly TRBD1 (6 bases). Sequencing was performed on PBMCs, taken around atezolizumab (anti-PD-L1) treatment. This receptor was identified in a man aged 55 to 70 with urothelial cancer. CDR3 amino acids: CATSRDPQGLEQYF. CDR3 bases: TGTGCCACCAGCAGAGATCCGCAGGGGCTCGAGCAGTACTTC.